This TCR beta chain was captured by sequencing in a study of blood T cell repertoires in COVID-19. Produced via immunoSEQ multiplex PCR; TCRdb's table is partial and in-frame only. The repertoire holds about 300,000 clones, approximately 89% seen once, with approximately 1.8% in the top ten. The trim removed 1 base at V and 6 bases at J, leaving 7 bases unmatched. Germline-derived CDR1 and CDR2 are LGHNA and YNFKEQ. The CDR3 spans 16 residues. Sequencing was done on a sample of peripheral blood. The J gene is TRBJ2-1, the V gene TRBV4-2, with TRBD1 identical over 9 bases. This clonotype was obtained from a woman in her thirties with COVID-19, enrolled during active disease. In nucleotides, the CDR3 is TGTGCCAGCAGCCAAGCCCCGGGACAGGGAGGCAATGAGCAGTTCTTC. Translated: CASSQAPGQGGNEQFF.